This T cell receptor beta chain emerged from a study of cytomegalovirus exposure and HLA in healthy donors. With V trimmed by 2 bases and J by 4 bases, 15 bases remained unmatched. The CDR3 runs 17 residues. The germline V gene encodes CDR1 SQVTM and CDR2 ANQGSEA. For this clone: Its antigen is currently unknown.

Both 60 Vbeta primers and 13 Jbeta primers went into the PCR. Assay used: immunoSEQ multiplex PCR; TCRdb lists only in-frame clones, some missing. The top ten hold less than 2% of the sample, which has roughly 120,000 clones, 60% to 85% seen once. General study points: The study put around 180 TCR beta chains on its list as cytomegalovirus-associated.

The specimen was PBMCs. V gene TRBV29-1 combines with J gene TRBJ2-3; 7 positions agree with TRBD2. The sequence was obtained from a man aged 45-65 years in good health and CMV-seronegative. The CDR3 region has the DNA TGCAGCGTTGAACCCCGGGCGGGGGTGGCGCGGGCAGATACGCAGTATTTT. Residues: CSVEPRAGVARADTQYF.